This TCR beta chain is drawn from a study of blood T cell repertoires in COVID-19. Study context: COVID-19 samples collected from the United States, Italy and Spain covered acute and convalescent phases.

The sample holds a few counts of this clone. This CDR3 contains 16 residues. CDR1 is MNHEY, CDR2 SVGAGI, per germline. The V and J ends lost 4 bases and 0 bases, in that order; junction bases with no gene match: 7. Profiled with immunoSEQ multiplex PCR; TCRdb holds only in-frame clones, not every one. The data contain around 93,000 clones, around 76% of them singletons. Sequencing used peripheral blood. This chain connects TRBV6-5 to TRBJ2-3; TRBD1 aligns across 7 bases. The clonotype originates from a man older than 75 with acute or convalescent COVID-19. CDR3 sequence (DNA): TGTGCCAGCAGTTCGGAGACAGGGATTAGCACAGATACGCAGTATTTT. It yields the protein CASSSETGISTDTQYF.